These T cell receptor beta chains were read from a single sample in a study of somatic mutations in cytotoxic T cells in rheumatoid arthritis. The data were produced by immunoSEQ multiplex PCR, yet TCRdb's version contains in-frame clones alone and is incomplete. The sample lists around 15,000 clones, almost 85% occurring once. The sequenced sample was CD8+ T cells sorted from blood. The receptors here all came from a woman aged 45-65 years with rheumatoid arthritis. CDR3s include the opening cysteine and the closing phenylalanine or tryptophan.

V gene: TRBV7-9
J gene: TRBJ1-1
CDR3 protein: CASSLGPGNTEAFF

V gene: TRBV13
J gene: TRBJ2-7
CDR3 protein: CASSLRSYEQYF

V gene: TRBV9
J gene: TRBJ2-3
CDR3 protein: CASSDGLAGEGTDTQYF

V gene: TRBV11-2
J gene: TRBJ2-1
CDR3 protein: CASSLDQRAYNEQFF

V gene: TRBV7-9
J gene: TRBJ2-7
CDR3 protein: CASRDGGYEQYF

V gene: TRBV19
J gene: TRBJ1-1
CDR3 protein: CASSILGTGDTEAFF

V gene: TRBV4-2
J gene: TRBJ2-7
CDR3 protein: CASSPSSSGNQPYEQYF

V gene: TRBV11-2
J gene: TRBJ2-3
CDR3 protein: CASSPPLKSTDTQYF

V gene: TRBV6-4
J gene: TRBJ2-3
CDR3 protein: CASSEVGHLAGADTQYF

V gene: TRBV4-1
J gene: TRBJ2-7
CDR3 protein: CASSQDSGLDEQYF

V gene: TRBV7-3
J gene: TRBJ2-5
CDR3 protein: CASSLRLAGGWETQYF

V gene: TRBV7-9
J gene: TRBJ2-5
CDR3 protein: CASSLEQGALETQYF

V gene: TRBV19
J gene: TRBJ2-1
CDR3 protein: CASSTLAGGLDEQFF

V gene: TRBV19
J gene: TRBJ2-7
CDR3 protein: CASSRTPYEQYF

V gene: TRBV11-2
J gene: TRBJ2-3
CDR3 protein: CASSLAITDTQYF

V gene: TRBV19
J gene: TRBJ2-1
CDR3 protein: CASSDGNSYNEQFF

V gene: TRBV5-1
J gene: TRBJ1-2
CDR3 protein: CASSLVGQGTGGGYTF

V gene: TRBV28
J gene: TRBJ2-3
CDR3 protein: CASSFSHTPGLEYGITDTQYF

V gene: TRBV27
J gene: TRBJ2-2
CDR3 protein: CASRGGGELFF

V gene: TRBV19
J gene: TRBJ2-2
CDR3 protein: CASSLAGDRTGELFF

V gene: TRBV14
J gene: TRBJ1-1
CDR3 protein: CASSPYLNTEAFF

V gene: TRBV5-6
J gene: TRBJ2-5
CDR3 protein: CASTLWAGGQETQYF

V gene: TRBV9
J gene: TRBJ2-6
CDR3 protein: CASSGSGANVLTF

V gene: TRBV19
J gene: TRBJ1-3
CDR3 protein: CASSTMDRPNSGNTIYF

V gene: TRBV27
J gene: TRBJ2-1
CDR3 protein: CASSTNRSPYNEQFF

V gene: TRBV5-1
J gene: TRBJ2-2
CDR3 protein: CASSNPGQNTGELFF

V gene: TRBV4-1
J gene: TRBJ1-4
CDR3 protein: CASSQPGQWDEKLFF

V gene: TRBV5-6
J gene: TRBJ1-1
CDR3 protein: CASSRSGKNTEAFF

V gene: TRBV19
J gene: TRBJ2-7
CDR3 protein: CASSETQASDEQYF

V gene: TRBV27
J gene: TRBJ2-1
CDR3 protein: CASSLISSGYSYNEQFF

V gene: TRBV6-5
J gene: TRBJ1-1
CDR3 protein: CASSSWGSNTEAFF

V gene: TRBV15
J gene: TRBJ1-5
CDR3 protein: CATSGGTDFSNQPQHF

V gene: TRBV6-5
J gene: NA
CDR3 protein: CASSYLQGYEQYF

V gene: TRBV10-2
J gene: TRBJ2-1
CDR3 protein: CASSERDRGTYNEQFF

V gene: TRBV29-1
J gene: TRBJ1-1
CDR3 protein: CSVDLGGNTEAFF

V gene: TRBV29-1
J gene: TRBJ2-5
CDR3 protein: CSVDGLAGEETQYF

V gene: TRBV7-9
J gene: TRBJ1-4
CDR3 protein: CASSFFLEKLFF

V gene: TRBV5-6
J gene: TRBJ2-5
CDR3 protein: CASTNLGGETQYF

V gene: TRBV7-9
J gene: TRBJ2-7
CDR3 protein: CASSLQGLEQYF

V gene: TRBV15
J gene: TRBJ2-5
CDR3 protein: CATSRGQGILETQYF

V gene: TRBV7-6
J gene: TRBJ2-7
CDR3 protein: CASGQGLSYEQYF

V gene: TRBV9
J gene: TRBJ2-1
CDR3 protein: CASSVNTAYNEQFF

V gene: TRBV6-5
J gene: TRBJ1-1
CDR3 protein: CASSYSSNTEAFF